Presented here are 29 T cell receptor beta chains from one specimen sequenced in a study of vaccination effects on CD4 cells after COVID-19. Expansion of antigen-specific CD4+ T cells with viral peptide pools was carried out by the ViraFEST assay before sequencing. Following culture for nine to ten days, CD4+ T cells were isolated. No antigens are known for them. TCRdb keeps only in-frame clones here, not all; method: immunoSEQ multiplex PCR. The sample has approximately 22,000 clones, about 73% seen once. The sample in question was CD4+ T cells from PBMCs cultured with HCoV-229E spike peptides, obtained before COVID-19 vaccination. Receptor source: a human donor who received a COVID-19 vaccine.

The chain combines TRBV7-9 with TRBJ1-4; TRBD1 might be the D (5 bases). The CDR3 is 14 residues long. Germline CDR1 and CDR2: SEHNR and FQNEAQ (reference sequence). The V and J ends lost 3 bases and 5 bases respectively, with 10 bases between them. Here the CDR3 reads CASSFYRNNEKLFF. CDR3 nucleotides: TGTGCCAGCAGCTTCTACAGGAACAATGAAAAACTGTTTTTT.

In the case of this clone: Additional DNA sequences in this sample encode the identical CDR3. The chain links TRBV27 to TRBJ2-5; D call uncertain. Germline V lookup: CDR1 MNHEY, CDR2 SMNVEV (reference sequence). The ends were cut back, 3 bases at V and 5 bases at J, with 10 bases in the middle. The CDR3 extends over 13 amino acids. The CDR3 DNA reads as TGTGCCAGCAGTTTTAGGGTACGCGAGACCCAGTACTTC. Translated: CASSFRVRETQYF.

This chain uses TRBV10-1 with TRBJ2-7, with a tentative D call TRBD2 (5 bases). The CDR3 consists of 14 residues. Trimming stripped 2 bases from V and 5 bases from J, with 13 bases between. The germline gives CDR1 WNHNN, CDR2 SYGVQD (reference sequence). The CDR3 region is CASSEEGRLDEQYF. The CDR3, as DNA: TGCGCCAGCAGTGAGGAGGGTCGGTTGGACGAGCAGTACTTC.

The chain combines TRBV19 with TRBJ2-4, with 11 positions matching TRBD1. The germline gives CDR1 LNHDA, CDR2 SQIVND (reference sequence). The CDR3 consists of 16 residues. Losses at the gene ends were 3 bases for V and 5 bases for J; bases not matched to a gene: 6. The CDR3 sequence: CASSIGTGGGENIQYF. The CDR3 DNA is TGTGCCAGTAGTATCGGGACAGGGGGAGGTGAAAACATTCAGTACTTC.

This clone occurred once. The chain links TRBV11-2 to TRBJ2-2, with D perhaps given as TRBD1 or TRBD2 (5 bases each). This CDR3 comprises 16 residues. Germline V lookup: CDR1 SGHAT, CDR2 FQNNGV. V dropped 2 bases and J dropped 4 bases, with 14 bases sitting between them. The CDR3 reads CASSLQWGSGTGELFF. The CDR3 DNA reads as TGTGCCAGCAGCTTACAGTGGGGGTCAGGCACCGGGGAGCTGTTTTTT.

The rearrangement links TRBV7-2 to TRBJ1-2; 7 bases are shared with TRBD1. This CDR3 has 14 amino acids. With 5 bases clipped from V and 8 bases from J, the junction kept 11 bases outside the gene matches. The germline gives CDR1 SGHTA, CDR2 FQGNSA. The CDR3 reads CASSQSTGFAGYTF. In DNA, the CDR3 is TGTGCCAGCAGCCAATCGACAGGGTTTGCAGGCTACACCTTC.

The rearrangement links TRBV5-1 to TRBJ2-1, with 12 bases aligning to TRBD2. CDR1 is SGHRS, CDR2 YFSETQ, per germline. The ends lost 4 bases at V and 5 bases at J; junction bases unmatched: 4. The CDR3 totals 15 residues. CDR3 residues: CASSAGLAGNNEQFF. In nucleotides, the CDR3 is TGCGCCAGCAGCGCCGGACTAGCGGGGAACAATGAGCAGTTCTTC.

Of note for this clone: An end of the junction does not agree with germline; a read error may underlie this. The chain links TRBV7-9 to TRBJ2-2, with D unresolved. The CDR3 has 13 amino acids. Germline-derived CDR1 and CDR2 are SEHNR and FQNEAQ (reference sequence). CDR3 DNA: TGTGCCAGCGGCTTCAGCAGCACCGGGGAGCTGTTTTTT. Translated: CASGFSSTGELFF.

In its sample, this clone is large (0.1 to 1%). The chain combines TRBV2 with TRBJ1-3; possible D gene TRBD1, 6 bases. The CDR3 spans 14 residues. The V gene's germline CDR1 is SNHLY and CDR2 FYNNEI. V shed 7 bases and J shed 2 bases, with 12 bases lying between them. The DNA of the CDR3 is TGTGCCAGCACCAGTGGGGGGCCTGGAAACACCATATATTTT. Its protein product is CASTSGGPGNTIYF.

V and J are TRBV4-2 and TRBJ1-1; 9 bases are a match to TRBD1. Germline CDR1 is LGHNA and CDR2 is YNFKEQ. V lost 3 bases to trimming and J lost 1 base; unmatched junction nucleotides: 3. The CDR3 spans 15 residues. The CDR3 spells CASSQETGGNTEAFF. In nucleotides, the CDR3 is TGTGCCAGCAGCCAGGAGACAGGGGGGAACACTGAAGCTTTCTTT.

With respect to this clone: Other nucleotide sequences from this sample produce the same CDR3. V gene TRBV5-1 combines with J gene TRBJ2-5; no clear D. This CDR3 contains 13 residues. The V end was cut by 0 bases, the J end by 2 bases, with 5 bases between. Per germline, CDR1 SGHRS and CDR2 YFSETQ. The DNA of the CDR3 is TGCGCCAGCAGCTTGGGTTCTCAAGAGACCCAGTACTTC. Translation: CASSLGSQETQYF.

This chain connects TRBV29-1 to TRBJ2-3; 12 nucleotides line up with TRBD2. CDR3 length: 15 amino acids. Germline V lookup: CDR1 SQVTM, CDR2 ANQGSEA. V shed 5 bases and J 2 bases; nucleotides not matched to a gene: 5. The DNA for the CDR3 is TGCAGCGTTAGGAGGACTAGCGGGGTCACAGATACGCAGTATTTT. This translates into CSVRRTSGVTDTQYF.

This chain uses TRBV9 with TRBJ2-5; tentatively, D is TRBD2 (6 bases). CDR3 length: 13 amino acids. The germline CDR1 and CDR2 sequences are SGDLS and YYNGEE. Trimming left V 5 bases short and J 0 bases short, with 8 bases between. The CDR3 here is CASSRRDQETQYF. The CDR3 coding sequence is TGTGCCAGCAGTAGGAGGGACCAAGAGACCCAGTACTTC.

This clone appeared a single time. This chain joins TRBV4-2 and TRBJ1-1; 8 nucleotides match TRBD1. V dropped 4 bases and J dropped 1; count of bases not matched to a gene: 17. This CDR3 contains 19 residues. The germline V gene has CDR1 LGHNA and CDR2 YNFKEQ. The CDR3, as DNA: TGTGCCAGCAGCCTCGGGACAGGAAAAGGGGCAACGCCGAACACTGAAGCTTTCTTT. It translates to CASSLGTGKGATPNTEAFF.

The chain recombines TRBV5-1 with TRBJ1-1, with TRBD1 identical over 10 bases. The ends lost 3 bases at V and 0 bases at J; junction bases unmatched: 2. There are 15 residues in the CDR3. Germline values: CDR1 SGHRS, CDR2 YFSETQ. The CDR3 nucleotides read TGCGCCAGCAGCTCCGGGACAGGGGTGAACACTGAAGCTTTCTTT. Translated, it gives CASSSGTGVNTEAFF.

This clone appeared once. The genes are TRBV5-6 and TRBJ2-1, with 7 bases aligning to TRBD2. Per the germline V gene, CDR1 is SGHDT and CDR2 is YYEEEE. The CDR3 is 14 residues long. V was clipped by 0 bases and J by 7 bases; unmatched bases: 4. The CDR3 loop reads CASSLGRGWNEQFF. The DNA for the CDR3 is TGTGCCAGCAGCTTGGGGCGGGGGTGGAATGAGCAGTTCTTC.

The chain employs TRBV6-5 and TRBJ2-2; 7 bases are a match to TRBD1. CDR1 is MNHEY and CDR2 is SVGAGI in the germline V gene. The CDR3 runs 14 residues. The V segment lost 6 bases and the J segment 5 bases; nucleotides outside the gene matches: 6. CDR3 residues: CASRKGGLTGELFF. CDR3 bases: TGTGCCAGCAGGAAAGGGGGCTTGACCGGGGAGCTGTTTTTT.

As DNA, the CDR3 is TGTGCCAGCAGCTCGGGACTAGCGGGGGGGCGCCACAATGAGCAGTTCTTC. Translating gives CASSSGLAGGRHNEQFF. The chain joins TRBV5-4 to TRBJ2-1, with TRBD2 matching over 16 bases. The CDR3 consists of 17 residues. Trimming cost V 3 bases and J 5 bases; bases outside gene matches: 5. Germline V CDR1 and CDR2: SGHNT, YYREEE (reference sequence). The variable domain in full, with the rest retrieved from reference TRBV5-4 and TRBJ2-1, is ETGVTQSPTHLIKTRGQQVTLRCSSQSGHNTVSWYQQALGQGPQFIFQYYREEENGRGNFPPRFSGLQFPNYSSELNVNALELDDSALYLCASSSGLAGGRHNEQFFGPGTRLTVL.

This clone is a singleton in its sample. V gene TRBV5-6 combines with J gene TRBJ2-1, with a weak D call TRBD2 (6 bases). The germline V gene has CDR1 SGHDT and CDR2 YYEEEE. This CDR3 contains 17 residues. V dropped 4 bases and J dropped 6 bases, with 23 bases sitting between them. The CDR3 protein is CASSIRRVFAGGNEQFF. As DNA, the CDR3 is TGTGCCAGCAGCATAAGACGCGTCTTTGCCGGGGGCAATGAGCAGTTCTTC.

The sample holds a few counts of this clone. This sequence joins TRBV19 and TRBJ2-7; D unresolved. CDR1 is LNHDA, CDR2 SQIVND, per germline (reference sequence). CDR3 length: 14 residues. Trimming shortened V by 5 bases and J by 3 bases, and 14 bases separated the two germline ends. This CDR3 is CASSGGQRYYEQYF. The CDR3 DNA reads as TGTGCCAGTAGTGGCGGCCAACGCTACTACGAGCAGTACTTC.

The chain recombines TRBV6-5 with TRBJ2-1; no clear D. Per the germline V gene, CDR1 is MNHEY and CDR2 is SVGAGI. The CDR3 covers 11 residues. V lost 8 bases, J lost 8 bases, and 10 bases lay in between. CDR3 amino acids: CASYGFYEQFF. The DNA for the CDR3 is TGTGCCAGCTACGGGTTCTATGAGCAGTTCTTC.

This clone has only a few counts. The V gene is TRBV3-1 (or the pseudogene TRBV3-2), the J gene TRBJ2-7; D remains ambiguous. The V end lost 1 base, the J end lost 2 bases, and 3 bases lay between the germline ends. The CDR3 extends over 12 amino acids. Germline-derived CDR1 and CDR2 are LGHDT and YNNKEL (reference sequence). Written as DNA, the CDR3 is TGTGCCAGCAGCCAAGGGACCTACGAGCAGTACTTC. Its translation is CASSQGTYEQYF.

The chain combines TRBV10-3 with TRBJ1-5; a weak D match, TRBD1 (5 bases). V lost 7 bases and J 3 bases, leaving 10 bases between the germline ends. Germline assignment: CDR1 ENHRY and CDR2 SYGVKD. The CDR3 has 13 residues. The CDR3 region is CAITRGNNQPQHF. The CDR3 bases are TGTGCCATCACCCGGGGCAACAATCAGCCCCAGCATTTT.

This clone has a single count. V and J are TRBV10-2 and TRBJ2-7; 7 positions agree with TRBD2. This CDR3 has 13 residues. Germline-derived CDR1 and CDR2 are WSHSY and SAAADI. With 8 bases clipped from V and 3 bases from J, the junction kept 7 bases outside the gene matches. CDR3 nucleotide sequence: TGCGCCAGCGGTCACTCGGGAGGCTACGAGCAGTACTTC. Encoded protein: CASGHSGGYEQYF.

This chain connects TRBV4-1 to TRBJ2-2, with a tentative D call TRBD2 (7 bases). CDR1 MGHRA and CDR2 YSYEKL come from the germline V gene. CDR3 length equals 21 residues. Trimming shortened V by 3 bases and J by 2 bases, and 28 bases separated the two germline ends. CDR3 region: CASSHPSPLNVGGGNTGELFF. In DNA, the CDR3 is TGCGCCAGCAGCCATCCCAGTCCCCTGAACGTAGGGGGGGGAAACACCGGGGAGCTGTTTTTT.

This clone was recorded a few times. The chain has TRBV5-1 and TRBJ2-3, with D unresolved. V was cut by 3 bases and J by 3 bases, with 17 bases left in between. CDR3 length: 16 amino acids. Per germline, CDR1 SGHRS and CDR2 YFSETQ. CDR3 amino acids: CASSSPTAFGTDTQYF. The CDR3 nucleotides are TGCGCCAGCAGCTCACCGACCGCATTTGGTACAGATACGCAGTATTTT.

V gene TRBV10-1 combines with J gene TRBJ2-7; D is perhaps TRBD2 (6 bases). Per the germline V gene, CDR1 is WNHNN and CDR2 is SYGVQD (reference sequence). This CDR3 contains 15 residues. Trimming stripped 2 bases from V and 3 bases from J, with 14 bases between. The CDR3 region has the DNA TGCGCCAGCAGTGAGGGTCCAGCGGGCCGCTACGAGCAGTACTTC. It is translated as CASSEGPAGRYEQYF.

This rearrangement joins TRBV5-1 to TRBJ1-5; TRBD1 agrees at 7 bases. The CDR3 loop spans 16 amino acids. V was pared by 3 bases and J by 3 bases, with 9 bases of the junction left unmatched. CDR1 and CDR2 from the germline V gene are SGHRS and YFSETQ. The CDR3 region is CASSSLSGTDNQPQHF. The CDR3 DNA reads as TGCGCCAGCAGCTCCCTTTCCGGGACAGACAATCAGCCCCAGCATTTT.

The chain carries TRBV6-5 and TRBJ1-2; D not resolved. V dropped 5 bases and J dropped 13 bases, with 20 bases sitting between them. The CDR3 loop spans 13 amino acids. CDR1 is MNHEY, CDR2 SVGAGI, per germline. The CDR3 loop reads CASSLDGTGISTF. The DNA of the CDR3 is TGTGCCAGCAGTCTCGACGGAACCGGAATCTCCACCTTC.